A selection of T cell receptor beta chains follows, all from one sample in a study of response to subunit inactivated influenza vaccine. TCRdb re-analysed the RT-PCR reads in MiXCR, keeping a single row per CDR3 protein. The data contain about 570,000 distinct CDR3 sequences, over 9% of them singletons. This sample also belongs to another study, concerning T cells expressing NK-cell markers.

The sample consisted of PBMCs from blood, taken on the day of vaccination. Receptor source: a man over 45 who received an inactivated influenza vaccine. Both conserved end residues are part of each CDR3. The order of the fields is J gene, V gene, CDR3 protein.

TRBJ2-1	TRBV11-1	CASSTGAGLAVLQLYNEQFF
TRBJ2-7	TRBV29-1	CSVELASPSSYEQYF
TRBJ2-1	TRBV12-3/TRBV12-4	CASSLAFSKEQFF
TRBJ2-4	TRBV20-1	CSARWQGKNIQYF
TRBJ2-7	TRBV12-3/TRBV12-4	CASRTGTGVNEQYF
TRBJ1-1	TRBV5-1	CASSLGLLGTGGLNTEAFF
TRBJ2-7	TRBV3-1	CASSNSGGGYEQYF
TRBJ2-1	TRBV24-1	CATSDVIPGQQFF
TRBJ1-6	TRBV7-9	CASSLALGYNSPLHF
TRBJ2-2	TRBV5-1	CASGEGQVAGELFF
TRBJ2-7	TRBV20-1	CSARTSGTTPPWQYF
TRBJ2-1	TRBV5-1	CASSLDGTTTYNEQFF
TRBJ2-2	TRBV20-1	CSARVAGGRRTGELFF
TRBJ2-7	TRBV6-6	CASDRGQGLEQYF
TRBJ2-5	TRBV7-1	CVSRQYRRSRSETQYF
TRBJ2-3	TRBV13	CASSPDYGLNVTQYF
TRBJ2-1	TRBV20-1	CSCAGVVSGRDSYNEQFF
TRBJ2-2	TRBV7-9	CASSHPKGTANTGELFF
TRBJ2-3	TRBV12-3/TRBV12-4	CASRQSGGAGDTQYF
TRBJ2-2	TRBV24-1	CATSDNLAGGLELFF
TRBJ2-2	TRBV28	CASSPSDRFTGELFF
TRBJ1-5	TRBV7-8	CASIKSGRNQPQHF
TRBJ2-3	TRBV14	CASSHSGRGTDTQYF
TRBJ1-2	TRBV6-5	CASSYSDLYGYTF
TRBJ2-3	TRBV20-1	CSARARRFTDTQYF
TRBJ2-5	TRBV12-3/TRBV12-4	CASSLAPRETQYF
TRBJ1-5	TRBV18	CASSPPSHNQPQHF
TRBJ2-7	TRBV4-2	CASSQNSGRANYEQYF
TRBJ2-1	TRBV4-3	CASSQAETSGNNEQFF
TRBJ1-5	TRBV24-1	CATSEGPPGFSPQHF